The rows below give T cell receptor beta chains drawn from one sample of a study of blood T cell repertoires in COVID-19. Clones were sequenced by immunoSEQ multiplex PCR, and TCRdb holds only the in-frame ones, with some missing. Of roughly 260,000 clones in the sample, 75% to 95% were seen once. The sequenced material came from PBMCs or T cells enriched from blood (not recorded which). Every receptor here comes from a woman between 18 and 29 years old who had recovered from COVID-19. The CDR3 runs from the conserved cysteine through the conserved F or W. D genes are given only for firm matches. Clone size is given for some rows only: seen once, a few or many times, or a class if the clone is expanded.

size	D	length	V	J	DNA	CDR3
.	TRBD2	14	TRBV6-5	TRBJ2-5	TGTGCCAGCAGCCTACTAGCGGGGGGGGAGACCCAGTACTTC	CASSLLAGGETQYF
.	.	12	TRBV28	TRBJ1-1	TGTGCCGGGGGGAGAGGGGACACTGAAGCTTTCTTT	CAGGRGDTEAFF
.	.	12	TRBV27	TRBJ1-2	TGTGCCAGCAGTTCCGGGGGTGGCGGCTACACCTTC	CASSSGGGGYTF
.	.	17	TRBV10-1	TRBJ2-7	TGCGCCAGCAGTCCGTCGACAGAATGCCTGAGCTCCTACGAGCAGTACTTC	CASSPSTECLSSYEQYF
.	.	17	TRBV28	TRBJ2-2	TGTGCCAGCAGTCTATCTCGGGGCACGGGACTGGCCGGGGAGCTGTTTTTT	CASSLSRGTGLAGELFF
.	TRBD1	20	TRBV7-3	TRBJ1-5	TGTGCCAGCAGCCCGGGAAGGACAGGCCAAACGGTCCTTAGCAATCAGCCCCAGCATTTT	CASSPGRTGQTVLSNQPQHF
few	.	14	TRBV13	TRBJ2-5	TGTGCCAGCAGCCGGGGGGCCGAATGGGGGACCCAGTACTTC	CASSRGAEWGTQYF
.	.	15	TRBV3-1/TRBV3-2	TRBJ1-2	TGTGCCAGCAGCCGAAAACAGGGAGCTAACTATGGCTACACCTTC	CASSRKQGANYGYTF
.	TRBD2	17	TRBV4-2	TRBJ2-3	TGTGCCAGCAGCCTGGCCGCGACTAGCGGGGGGATGGATACGCAGTATTTT	CASSLAATSGGMDTQYF
.	TRBD2	16	TRBV10-3	TRBJ2-3	TGTGCCATCAGTGAGTCGGGACTAGCGGGCGCAGATACGCAGTATTTT	CAISESGLAGADTQYF
.	TRBD2	15	TRBV6-2/TRBV6-3	TRBJ2-2	TGTGCCAGCAGTCAGGGCGGGGGTCCTGCCGGGGAGCTGTTTTTT	CASSQGGGPAGELFF
.	.	15	TRBV28	TRBJ1-2	TGTGCCAGCAGAACTGGACTGGCGGGGAACTATGGCTACACCTTC	CASRTGLAGNYGYTF
.	.	14	TRBV6-5	TRBJ2-7	TGTGCCAGCAGTTACTCAGACAGGAACTACGAGCAGTACTTC	CASSYSDRNYEQYF
.	TRBD2	14	TRBV28	TRBJ2-7	TGTGCCAGCAGTTTAGGGGGGGGACCTATGTTGAAGTACTTC	CASSLGGGPMLKYF
.	TRBD2	14	TRBV7-9	TRBJ2-1	TGTGCCAGCAGCCGGACTAGCGGGAGTCTGATGGAGTTCTTC	CASSRTSGSLMEFF
.	.	14	TRBV19	TRBJ2-1	TGTGCCAGTAGTTTCAGGACGGGGGACAATGAGCAGTTCTTC	CASSFRTGDNEQFF
.	TRBD2	24	TRBV3-1/TRBV3-2	TRBJ2-3	TGTGCCAGCAGCCAAGACGGGTTTTCCTTCGGGCTAGCGGCACCTCCTCCCAACACAGATACGCAGTATTTT	CASSQDGFSFGLAAPPPNTDTQYF
.	.	14	TRBV10-2	TRBJ1-6	TGCGCCAGCAGTGAGTCGGCAGGATATTCACCCCTCCACTTT	CASSESAGYSPLHF
.	.	14	TRBV28	TRBJ1-2	TGTGCCAGCAGTTTGAGGAACATCAACTATGGCTACACCTTC	CASSLRNINYGYTF
.	.	16	TRBV5-1	TRBJ1-2	TGCGCCAGCAGCCGTCTCCCGACAGAGCCATCGGATGGCTACACCTTC	CASSRLPTEPSDGYTF
.	TRBD2	18	TRBV4-1	TRBJ2-2	TGCGCCAGCAGCCACGCGGGACTAGCGGGAGGGAGCACCGGGGAGCTGTTTTTT	CASSHAGLAGGSTGELFF
.	.	13	TRBV7-3	TRBJ1-1	TGTGCCAGCAGCTTGACAGGAAACACTGAAGCTTTCTTT	CASSLTGNTEAFF
.	TRBD2	15	TRBV6-5	TRBJ2-5	TGTGCCAGCAGACTCACTAGCGGGAGGATGGAGACCCAGTACTTC	CASRLTSGRMETQYF
.	TRBD1	14	TRBV19	TRBJ1-2	TGTGCCGTGAGTTGGGGACAGGATAACTATGGCTACACCTTC	CAVSWGQDNYGYTF
.	TRBD1	17	TRBV7-2	TRBJ2-5	TGTGCCAGCAGACCTACTAGAGGGACAGGCCGACAAGAGACCCAGTACTTC	CASRPTRGTGRQETQYF
.	TRBD1	15	TRBV28	TRBJ2-2	TGTGCCAGCAGTGGGGGACAGGGAAATTTCGGGGAGCTGTTTTTT	CASSGGQGNFGELFF
.	.	14	TRBV24-1	TRBJ2-1	TGTGCCACCAGTGGAATAATTGGGGGGAATGAGCAGTTCTTC	CATSGIIGGNEQFF
.	.	15	TRBV15	TRBJ2-3	TGTGCCACCAGCAGGGGCCAGTTAAGCACAGATACGCAGTATTTT	CATSRGQLSTDTQYF
.	TRBD2	16	TRBV4-1	TRBJ2-1	TGCGCCAGCAGCCACCTGACTAGCGGGGGTTACAATGAGCAGTTCTTC	CASSHLTSGGYNEQFF
once	.	16	TRBV18	TRBJ1-1	TGTGCCAGCTCTCGATCCTACAGGGAAATGAACACTGAAGCTTTCTTT	CASSRSYREMNTEAFF
.	.	14	TRBV7-3	TRBJ1-1	TGTGCCAGCAGCTTAAACGGGTTGAACACTGAAGCTTTCTTT	CASSLNGLNTEAFF
.	.	13	TRBV6-5	TRBJ1-1	TGTGCCAGCAGTTACTCGGGGCAGGCTGAAGCTTTCTTT	CASSYSGQAEAFF
.	.	16	TRBV19	TRBJ1-6	TGTGCCAGTACCCCCTGGGGGGTTTCGAATAATTCACCCCTCCACTTT	CASTPWGVSNNSPLHF
.	TRBD1	15	TRBV27	TRBJ2-7	TGTGCCAGCAGTTCCGGACAGGGGGAGACCTACGAGCAGTACTTC	CASSSGQGETYEQYF
.	TRBD2	16	TRBV27	TRBJ2-5	TGTGCCAGCAGCGACCCTTTAGCGGGGGGGAAGGAGACCCAGTACTTC	CASSDPLAGGKETQYF